The present TCR beta chain was sequenced within a study of shared clonotypes between healthy human individuals. With 0 bases removed from V and 0 bases from J, the gap between germline ends came to 7 bases. Germline values: CDR1 SGDLS, CDR2 YYNGEE. The CDR3 totals 15 residues. Profiling relied on immunoSEQ multiplex PCR, and the TCRdb table lists in-frame clones only, not all of them. Here the sample spans approximately 720,000 clones, 72% being singletons. What was sequenced was memory CD4+ T cells sorted from blood. Subset defined: CD45RA-negative fraction. The rearrangement joins TRBV9 to TRBJ1-5; D call uncertain. This receptor was taken from a woman in her thirties in good health. CDR3 in DNA: TGTGCCAGCAGCGTAGGGTTAACTAGCAATCAGCCCCAGCATTTT. Its translation is CASSVGLTSNQPQHF.